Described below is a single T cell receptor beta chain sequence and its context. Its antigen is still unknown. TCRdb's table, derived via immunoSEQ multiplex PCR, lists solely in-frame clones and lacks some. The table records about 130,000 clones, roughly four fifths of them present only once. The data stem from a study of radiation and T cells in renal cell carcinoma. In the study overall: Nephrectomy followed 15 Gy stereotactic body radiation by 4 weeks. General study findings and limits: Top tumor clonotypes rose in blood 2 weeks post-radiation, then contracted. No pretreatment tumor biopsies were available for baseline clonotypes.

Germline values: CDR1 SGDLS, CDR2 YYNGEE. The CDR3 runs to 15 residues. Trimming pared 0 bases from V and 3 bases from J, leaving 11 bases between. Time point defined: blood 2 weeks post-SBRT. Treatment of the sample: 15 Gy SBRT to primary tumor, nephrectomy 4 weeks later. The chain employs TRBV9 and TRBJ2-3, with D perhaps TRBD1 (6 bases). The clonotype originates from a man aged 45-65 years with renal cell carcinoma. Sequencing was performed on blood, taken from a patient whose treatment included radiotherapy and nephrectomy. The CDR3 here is CASSVDSRGTDTQYF. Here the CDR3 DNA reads TGTGCCAGCAGCGTAGATTCAAGGGGGACAGATACGCAGTATTTT. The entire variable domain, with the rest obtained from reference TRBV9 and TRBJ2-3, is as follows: DSGVTQTPKHLITATGQRVTLRCSPRSGDLSVYWYQQSLDQGLQFLIQYYNGEERAKGNILERFSAQQFPDLHSELNLSSLELGDSALYFCASSVDSRGTDTQYFGPGTRLTVL.